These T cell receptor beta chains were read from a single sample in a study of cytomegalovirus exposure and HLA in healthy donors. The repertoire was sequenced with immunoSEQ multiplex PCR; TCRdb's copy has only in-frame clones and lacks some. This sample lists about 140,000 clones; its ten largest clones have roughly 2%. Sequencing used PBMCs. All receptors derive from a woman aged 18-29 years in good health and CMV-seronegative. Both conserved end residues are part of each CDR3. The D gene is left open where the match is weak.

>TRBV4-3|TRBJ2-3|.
CASSPYPARGTDTQYF
TGCGCCAGCAGCCCATACCCTGCGCGGGGCACAGATACGCAGTATTTT
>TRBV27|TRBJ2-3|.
CASSLRPSGDVDTQYF
TGTGCCAGCAGTTTAAGGCCGAGCGGAGACGTAGATACGCAGTATTTT
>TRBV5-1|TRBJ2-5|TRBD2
CASSPAGRDETQYF
TGCGCCAGCAGCCCCGCGGGGAGGGACGAGACCCAGTACTTC
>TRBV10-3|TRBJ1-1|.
CAISTGSKGTEAFF
TGTGCCATCAGTACGGGCAGCAAGGGGACTGAAGCTTTCTTT
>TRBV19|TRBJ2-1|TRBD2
CASSSGSYNEQFF
TGTGCCAGTAGTAGCGGGAGCTACAATGAGCAGTTCTTC
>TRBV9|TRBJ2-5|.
CASSVAGAQETQYF
TGTGCCAGCAGCGTGGCAGGGGCCCAAGAGACCCAGTACTTC
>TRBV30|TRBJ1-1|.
CAWIPGGIGEAFF
TGTGCCTGGATCCCGGGGGGGATAGGTGAAGCTTTCTTT
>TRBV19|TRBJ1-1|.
CASSHDTGAFF
TGTGCCAGTAGCCATGACACTGGAGCTTTCTTT
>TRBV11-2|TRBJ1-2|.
CASSLESGGGYTF
TGTGCCAGCAGCTTAGAATCCGGAGGGGGCTACACCTTC
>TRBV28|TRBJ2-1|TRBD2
CASSVTGTSQFF
TGTGCCAGCAGTGTGACCGGGACTAGCCAGTTCTTC
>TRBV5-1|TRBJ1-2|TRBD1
CASSLSTGGLSYGYTF
TGCGCCAGCAGCCTTTCAACAGGGGGCCTTTCCTATGGCTACACCTTC
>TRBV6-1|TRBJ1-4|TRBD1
CASSWTGEEKLFF
TGTGCCAGCAGCTGGACAGGGGAGGAAAAACTGTTTTTT
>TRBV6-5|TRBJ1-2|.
CASSYPGDYGYTF
TGTGCCAGCAGTTATCCCGGGGACTATGGCTACACCTTC
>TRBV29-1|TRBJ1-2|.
CSGQTGDYGYTF
TGCAGCGGACAGACAGGAGACTATGGCTACACCTTC
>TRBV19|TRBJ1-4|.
CASSIGLEGPNEKLFF
TGTGCCAGTAGTATAGGATTGGAGGGCCCTAATGAAAAACTGTTTTTT
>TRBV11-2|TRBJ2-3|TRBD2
CASSGGLAGADTQYF
TGTGCCAGCAGCGGCGGCTTAGCGGGAGCCGATACGCAGTATTTT
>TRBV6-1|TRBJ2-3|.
CASSERPAGPMDTQYF
TGTGCCAGCAGTGAAAGGCCAGCGGGCCCCATGGATACGCAGTATTTT
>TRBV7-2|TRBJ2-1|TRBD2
CASSLEGAGSSYNEQFF
TGTGCCAGCAGCTTAGAAGGAGCGGGGAGCTCCTACAATGAGCAGTTCTTC
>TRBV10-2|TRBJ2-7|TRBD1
CASTRQGTSYEQYF
TGCGCCAGCACCAGACAGGGGACATCCTACGAGCAGTACTTC
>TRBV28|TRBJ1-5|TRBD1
CASSLVGQGNQPQHF
TGTGCCAGCAGTTTAGTGGGACAGGGTAACCAGCCCCAGCATTTT
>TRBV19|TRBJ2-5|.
CASSIVGGDSQETQYF
TGTGCCAGTAGTATAGTAGGGGGGGACTCCCAAGAGACCCAGTACTTC
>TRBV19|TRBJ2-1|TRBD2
CASSPPTSFEQFF
TGTGCCAGTAGTCCCCCGACTAGCTTTGAGCAGTTCTTC
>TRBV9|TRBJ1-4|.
CASSLNRDNPTNEKLFF
TGTGCCAGCAGCTTGAATCGGGACAACCCAACTAATGAAAAACTGTTTTTT
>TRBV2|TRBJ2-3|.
CAGQGGTDTQYF
TGTGCCGGCCAGGGAGGTACAGATACGCAGTATTTT
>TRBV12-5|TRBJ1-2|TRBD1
CASGPRGTAEPLANYGYTF
TGTGCTAGTGGTCCAAGAGGGACAGCAGAACCACTAGCTAACTATGGCTACACCTTC
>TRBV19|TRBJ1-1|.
CASSVREGSNTEAFF
TGTGCCAGTAGTGTCAGGGAGGGATCCAACACTGAAGCTTTCTTT
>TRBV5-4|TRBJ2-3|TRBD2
CASSASGRVRSTDTQYF
TGTGCCAGCAGTGCCAGCGGGAGGGTTAGGAGCACAGATACGCAGTATTTT
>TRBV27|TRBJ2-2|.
CASSLSAYADGELFF
TGTGCCAGCAGTTTATCGGCGTATGCGGACGGGGAGCTGTTTTTT
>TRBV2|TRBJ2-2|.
CASSEGLANTGELFF
TGTGCCAGCAGTGAGGGCCTCGCGAACACCGGGGAGCTGTTTTTT
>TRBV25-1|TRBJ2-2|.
CASSEIREAETGELFF
TGTGCCAGCAGTGAGATCAGAGAGGCGGAGACCGGGGAGCTGTTTTTT
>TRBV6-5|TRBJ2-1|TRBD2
CASSLGLAAYNEQFF
TGTGCCAGCAGTCTTGGACTAGCGGCTTACAATGAGCAGTTCTTC
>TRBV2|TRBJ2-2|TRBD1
CASRPDRGRTGELFF
TGTGCCAGCAGACCGGACAGGGGTCGGACCGGGGAGCTGTTTTTT
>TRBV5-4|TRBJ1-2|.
CASSLGVRNLNGYTF
TGTGCCAGCAGCTTGGGAGTCAGGAACCTAAATGGCTACACCTTC
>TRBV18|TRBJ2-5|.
CASSDRKETQYF
TGTGCCAGCTCCGACAGAAAAGAGACCCAGTACTTC
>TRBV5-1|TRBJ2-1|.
CASSLVASDNNEQFF
TGCGCCAGCAGCTTGGTGGCTAGCGATAACAATGAGCAGTTCTTC
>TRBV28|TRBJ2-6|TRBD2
CASSLLWEGPGANVLTF
TGTGCCAGCAGTTTGTTGTGGGAGGGCCCTGGGGCCAACGTCCTGACTTTC
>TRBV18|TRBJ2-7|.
CASSPATATYEQYF
TGTGCCAGCTCACCGGCGACAGCTACCTACGAGCAGTACTTC
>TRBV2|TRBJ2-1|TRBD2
CASSEGLAGGPLF
TGTGCCAGCAGTGAGGGACTAGCGGGAGGGCCACTCTTC
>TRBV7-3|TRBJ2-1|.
CASSSLRGGSYNEQFF
TGTGCCAGCAGCTCCCTTAGGGGCGGATCATACAATGAGCAGTTCTTC
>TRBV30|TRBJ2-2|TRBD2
CAWARLAATGELFF
TGTGCCTGGGCCAGACTAGCGGCCACCGGGGAGCTGTTTTTT
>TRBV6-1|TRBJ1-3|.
CASSGEGGNTIYF
TGTGCCAGCAGCGGAGAGGGTGGAAACACCATATATTTT
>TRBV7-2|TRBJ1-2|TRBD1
CASSSYRGRDYGYTF
TGTGCCAGCAGCTCCTACAGGGGGCGCGACTATGGCTACACCTTC
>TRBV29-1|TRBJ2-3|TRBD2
CSVGQTGLAGTQYF
TGCAGCGTTGGCCAAACAGGACTAGCGGGTACGCAGTATTTT
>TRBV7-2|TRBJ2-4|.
CASSLSSGAKNIQYF
TGTGCCAGCAGCCTATCTTCCGGGGCCAAAAACATTCAGTACTTC
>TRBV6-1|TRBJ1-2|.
CASSETPVSGYTF
TGTGCCAGCAGTGAAACGCCTGTAAGCGGCTACACCTTC
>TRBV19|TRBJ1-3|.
CASPTDSFSGNTIYF
TGTGCCAGCCCGACGGACAGCTTCTCTGGAAACACCATATATTTT
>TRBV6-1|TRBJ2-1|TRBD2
CASSERGTSGYNEQFF
TGTGCCAGCAGTGAAAGGGGGACTAGCGGATACAATGAGCAGTTCTTC
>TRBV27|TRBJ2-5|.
CASRVGGAIQETQYF
TGTGCCAGCAGGGTTGGAGGGGCCATCCAAGAGACCCAGTACTTC
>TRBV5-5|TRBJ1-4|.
CASSLAGWPNEKLFF
TGTGCCAGCAGCTTGGCGGGGTGGCCTAATGAAAAACTGTTTTTT
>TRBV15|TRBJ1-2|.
CATEDGGGANYGYTF
TGTGCCACCGAAGATGGGGGGGGAGCTAACTATGGCTACACCTTC